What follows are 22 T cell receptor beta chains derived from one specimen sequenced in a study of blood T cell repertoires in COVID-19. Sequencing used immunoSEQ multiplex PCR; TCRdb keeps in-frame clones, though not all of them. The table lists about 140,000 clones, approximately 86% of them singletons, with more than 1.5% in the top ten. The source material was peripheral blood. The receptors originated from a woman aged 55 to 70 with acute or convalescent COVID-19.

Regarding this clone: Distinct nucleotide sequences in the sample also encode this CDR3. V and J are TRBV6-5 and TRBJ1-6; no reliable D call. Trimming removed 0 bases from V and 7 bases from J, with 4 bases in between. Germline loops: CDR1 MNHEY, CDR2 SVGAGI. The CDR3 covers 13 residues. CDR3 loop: CASSYSRNSPLHF. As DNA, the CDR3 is TGTGCCAGCAGTTACTCGCGGAATTCACCCCTCCACTTT.

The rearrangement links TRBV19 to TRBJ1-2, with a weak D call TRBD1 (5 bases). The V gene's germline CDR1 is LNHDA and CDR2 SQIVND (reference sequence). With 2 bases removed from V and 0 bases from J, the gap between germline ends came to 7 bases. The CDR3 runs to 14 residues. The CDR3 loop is CASSIRRANYGYTF. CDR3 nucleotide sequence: TGTGCCAGTAGTATACGCAGGGCTAACTATGGCTACACCTTC.

In nucleotides, the CDR3 is TGTGCCAGCAGCCGAGGACAGGGATACAATGAGCAGTTCTTC. This encodes CASSRGQGYNEQFF. The genes are TRBV5-4 and TRBJ2-1; 8 positions match TRBD1. Trimming removed 4 bases from V and 4 bases from J; junction bases left unmatched: 4. Germline CDR1 and CDR2: SGHNT and YYREEE (reference sequence). This CDR3 comprises 14 residues.

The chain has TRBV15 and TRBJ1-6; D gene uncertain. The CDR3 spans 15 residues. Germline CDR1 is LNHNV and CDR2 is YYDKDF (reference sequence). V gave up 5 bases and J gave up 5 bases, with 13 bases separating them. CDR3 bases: TGTGCCACCAGCGTACACAGCCAAAATAATTCACCCCTCCACTTT. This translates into CATSVHSQNNSPLHF.

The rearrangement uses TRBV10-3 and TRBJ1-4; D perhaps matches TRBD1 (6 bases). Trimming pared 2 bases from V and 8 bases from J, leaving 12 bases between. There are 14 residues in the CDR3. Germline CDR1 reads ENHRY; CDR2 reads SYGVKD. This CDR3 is CAISEGQSVEKLFF. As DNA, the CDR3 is TGTGCCATCAGTGAGGGACAGTCCGTAGAAAAACTGTTTTTT.

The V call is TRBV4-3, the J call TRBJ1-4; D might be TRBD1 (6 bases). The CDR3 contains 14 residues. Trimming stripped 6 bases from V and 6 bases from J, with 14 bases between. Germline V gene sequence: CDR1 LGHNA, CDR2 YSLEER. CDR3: CASSRRGADEKLFF. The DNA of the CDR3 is TGCGCCAGCAGTCGACGGGGGGCTGATGAAAAACTGTTTTTT.

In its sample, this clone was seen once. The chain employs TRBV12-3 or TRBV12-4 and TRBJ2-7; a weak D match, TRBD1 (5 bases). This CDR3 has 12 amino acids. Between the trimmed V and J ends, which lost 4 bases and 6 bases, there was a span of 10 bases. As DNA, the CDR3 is TGTGCCAGCAGTTCTCAGGGCGGCGAGCAGTACTTC. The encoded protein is CASSSQGGEQYF.

Written as DNA, the CDR3 is TGTGCCAGCAGTGACCCCATGGAGGGGGCCGACTATGGCTACACCTTC. Translating it yields CASSDPMEGADYGYTF. V is TRBV6-1 and J is TRBJ1-2, with 7 bases fitting TRBD1. After removal of 3 bases from V and 3 bases from J, the junction contained 10 bases not matched to a gene. CDR1 is MNHNS, CDR2 SASEGT, per germline. This CDR3 region has 16 residues.

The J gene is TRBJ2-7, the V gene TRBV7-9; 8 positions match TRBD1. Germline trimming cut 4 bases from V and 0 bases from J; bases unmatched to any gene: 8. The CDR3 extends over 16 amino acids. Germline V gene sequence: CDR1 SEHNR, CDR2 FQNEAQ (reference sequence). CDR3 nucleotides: TGTGCCAGCAGCTCCCTCGGGACAGGAAACTCCTACGAGCAGTACTTC. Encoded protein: CASSSLGTGNSYEQYF.

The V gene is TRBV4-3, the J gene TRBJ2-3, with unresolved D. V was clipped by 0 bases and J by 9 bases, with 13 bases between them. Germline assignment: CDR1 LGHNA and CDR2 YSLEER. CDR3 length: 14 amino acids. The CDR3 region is CASSQDSDVRTQYF. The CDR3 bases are TGCGCCAGCAGCCAAGATTCCGACGTGAGGACGCAGTATTTT.

DNA of the CDR3: TGTGCCAGCAGCGTAGCGGGGAACCCTCATAGCACAGATACGCAGTATTTT. Protein sequence: CASSVAGNPHSTDTQYF. The chain carries TRBV9 and TRBJ2-3; D may be TRBD2 (5 bases). Germline CDR1 and CDR2: SGDLS and YYNGEE. V was shortened by 0 bases and J by 0 bases, with 14 bases between the two germline ends. CDR3 length equals 17 residues.

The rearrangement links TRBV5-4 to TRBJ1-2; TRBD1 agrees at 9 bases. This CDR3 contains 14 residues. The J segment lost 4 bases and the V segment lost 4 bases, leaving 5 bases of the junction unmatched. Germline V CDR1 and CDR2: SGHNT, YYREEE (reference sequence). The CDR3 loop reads CASSQGQGLYGYTF. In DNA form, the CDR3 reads TGTGCCAGCAGCCAGGGACAGGGCCTCTATGGCTACACCTTC. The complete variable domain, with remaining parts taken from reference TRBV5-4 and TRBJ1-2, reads ETGVTQSPTHLIKTRGQQVTLRCSSQSGHNTVSWYQQALGQGPQFIFQYYREEENGRGNFPPRFSGLQFPNYSSELNVNALELDDSALYLCASSQGQGLYGYTFGSGTRLTVV.

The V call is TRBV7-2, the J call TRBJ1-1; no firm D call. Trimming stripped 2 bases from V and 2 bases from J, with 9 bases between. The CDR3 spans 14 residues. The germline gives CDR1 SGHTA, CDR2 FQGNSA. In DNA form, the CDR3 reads TGTGCCAGCAGCTTAAGCCGGGAAAACACTGAAGCTTTCTTT. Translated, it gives CASSLSRENTEAFF.

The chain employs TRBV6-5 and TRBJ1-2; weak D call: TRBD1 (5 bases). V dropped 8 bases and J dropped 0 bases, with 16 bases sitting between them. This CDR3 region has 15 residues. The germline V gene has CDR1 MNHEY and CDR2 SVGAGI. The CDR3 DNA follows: TGTGCCAGCCGAGCCGGGGACTCTACTAACTATGGCTACACCTTC. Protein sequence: CASRAGDSTNYGYTF.

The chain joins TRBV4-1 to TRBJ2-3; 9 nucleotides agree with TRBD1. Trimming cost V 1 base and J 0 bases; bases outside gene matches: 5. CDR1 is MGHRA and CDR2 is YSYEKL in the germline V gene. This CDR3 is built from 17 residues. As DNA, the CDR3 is TGCGCCAGCAGCCAAGGGGCACAGGGGGCGAGCACAGATACGCAGTATTTT. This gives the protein CASSQGAQGASTDTQYF.

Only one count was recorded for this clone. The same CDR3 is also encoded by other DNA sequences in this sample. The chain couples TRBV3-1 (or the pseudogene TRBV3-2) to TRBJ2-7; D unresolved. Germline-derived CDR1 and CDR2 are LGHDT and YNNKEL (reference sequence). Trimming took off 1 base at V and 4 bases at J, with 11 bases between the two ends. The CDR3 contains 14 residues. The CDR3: CASSQGYSSYEQYF. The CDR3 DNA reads TGTGCCAGCAGCCAAGGATACTCCTCGTACGAGCAGTACTTC.

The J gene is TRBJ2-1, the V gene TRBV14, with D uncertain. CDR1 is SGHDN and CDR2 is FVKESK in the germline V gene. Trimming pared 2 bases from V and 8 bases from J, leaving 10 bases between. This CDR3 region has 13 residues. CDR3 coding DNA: TGTGCCAGCAGCCAATTGAGCACTTATGAGCAGTTCTTC. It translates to CASSQLSTYEQFF.

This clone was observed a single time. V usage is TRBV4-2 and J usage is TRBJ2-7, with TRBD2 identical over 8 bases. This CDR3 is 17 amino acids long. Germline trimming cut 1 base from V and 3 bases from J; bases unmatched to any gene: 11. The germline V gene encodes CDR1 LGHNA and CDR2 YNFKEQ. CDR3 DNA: TGTGCCAGCAGCCAAGGTCCCCAAAGCGGGAGAATCTACGAGCAGTACTTC. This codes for CASSQGPQSGRIYEQYF.

CDR3 in amino acids: CASSQGRGLFF. The CDR3 region has the DNA TGCGCCAGCAGCCAAGGCCGAGGGCTGTTTTTT. This sequence joins TRBV4-3 and TRBJ1-4, with D hard to call. This CDR3 region has 11 residues. With 1 base removed from V and 14 bases from J, the gap between germline ends came to 8 bases. CDR1 LGHNA and CDR2 YSLEER come from the germline V gene.

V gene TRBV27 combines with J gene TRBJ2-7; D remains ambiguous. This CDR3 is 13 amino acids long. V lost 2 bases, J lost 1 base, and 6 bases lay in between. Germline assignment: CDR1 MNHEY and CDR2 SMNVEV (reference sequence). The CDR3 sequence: CASSLRASYEQYF. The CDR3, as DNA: TGTGCCAGCAGTTTACGAGCGTCCTACGAGCAGTACTTC.

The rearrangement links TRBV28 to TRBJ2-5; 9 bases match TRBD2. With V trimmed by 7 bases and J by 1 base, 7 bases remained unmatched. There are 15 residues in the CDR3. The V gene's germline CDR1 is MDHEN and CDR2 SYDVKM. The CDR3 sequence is CASTRAGGPQETQYF. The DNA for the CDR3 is TGTGCCAGCACCCGAGCGGGGGGACCCCAAGAGACCCAGTACTTC.

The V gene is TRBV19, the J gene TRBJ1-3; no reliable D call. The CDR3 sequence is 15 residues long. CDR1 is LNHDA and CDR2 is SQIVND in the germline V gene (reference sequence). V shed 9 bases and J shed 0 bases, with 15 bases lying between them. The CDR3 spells CASTSIQASGNTIYF. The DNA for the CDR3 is TGTGCCAGCACGTCCATCCAAGCCTCTGGAAACACCATATATTTT.